These T cell receptor beta chains were read from a single sample in a study of cytomegalovirus exposure and HLA in healthy donors. Sequencing used immunoSEQ multiplex PCR; TCRdb keeps in-frame clones, though not all of them. The table has about 170,000 clones, 80% seen once. The sample was PBMCs. The receptors shown here come from a woman in her 50s in good health and CMV-seropositive. Each CDR3 is given with its conserved first and last residue. The D gene is left open where the match is weak. For some rows the clone size is stated as once, few or many, or as a class when expanded; others skip it.

cdr3_nt: TGCGCCAGCAGCTTGGCCGGCGGTGTTTACGAGCAGTACTTC
cdr3_aa: CASSLAGGVYEQYF
j_call: TRBJ2-7
clone_size: few
d_call: -
v_call: TRBV5-1

cdr3_nt: TGTGCCAGCAACAGGGTAGGAAATTCACCCCTCCACTTT
cdr3_aa: CASNRVGNSPLHF
j_call: TRBJ1-6
clone_size: medium-sized
d_call: -
v_call: TRBV6-6

cdr3_nt: TGTGCCAGTAGTAACACAGGGGGCTACTATGGCTACACCTTC
cdr3_aa: CASSNTGGYYGYTF
j_call: TRBJ1-2
clone_size: -
d_call: TRBD1
v_call: TRBV19

cdr3_nt: TGTGCCAGCAGCCCCTTAAGGCAGGCCTATGGCTACACCTTC
cdr3_aa: CASSPLRQAYGYTF
j_call: TRBJ1-2
clone_size: -
d_call: -
v_call: TRBV28

cdr3_nt: TGCGCCAGCAGCCAAGATTGGGGGGGATCGATCTCTGGCTACACCTTC
cdr3_aa: CASSQDWGGSISGYTF
j_call: TRBJ1-2
clone_size: -
d_call: -
v_call: TRBV4-1

cdr3_nt: TGTTCCAGCAGCTTAGCAACAGGGCCCATCTCCTACGAGCAGTACTTC
cdr3_aa: CSSSLATGPISYEQYF
j_call: TRBJ2-7
clone_size: -
d_call: -
v_call: TRBV7-9

cdr3_nt: TGTGCCACCAGCATAAACATAATCTCTGGAAACACCATATATTTT
cdr3_aa: CATSINIISGNTIYF
j_call: TRBJ1-3
clone_size: -
d_call: -
v_call: TRBV15

cdr3_nt: TGCGCCAGCATTATGCGGCTAGCGGGGGGCCGGGTCACCGGGGAGCTGTTTTTT
cdr3_aa: CASIMRLAGGRVTGELFF
j_call: TRBJ2-2
clone_size: -
d_call: TRBD2
v_call: TRBV10-1

cdr3_nt: TGTGCCAGTAGTCCCCGACAGGGAAATAGCAATCAGCCCCAGCATTTT
cdr3_aa: CASSPRQGNSNQPQHF
j_call: TRBJ1-5
clone_size: few
d_call: TRBD1
v_call: TRBV19

cdr3_nt: TGTGCCAGCAGCTTAACTGGTCGGCTAGGCCTTTACAATGAGCAGTTCTTC
cdr3_aa: CASSLTGRLGLYNEQFF
j_call: TRBJ2-1
clone_size: few
d_call: -
v_call: TRBV7-3

cdr3_nt: TGTGCCAGCAGCTTTTCCCGGAGGCCTTACAATGAGCAGTTCTTC
cdr3_aa: CASSFSRRPYNEQFF
j_call: TRBJ2-1
clone_size: few
d_call: -
v_call: TRBV7-9

cdr3_nt: TGCGCCAGCAGCTTGGCCGGGACAGGGGTCTACGAGCAGTACTTC
cdr3_aa: CASSLAGTGVYEQYF
j_call: TRBJ2-7
clone_size: -
d_call: TRBD1
v_call: TRBV5-1

cdr3_nt: TGCGCCAGCAGTCGGGGAGGGCCCCACAATGAGCAGTTCTTC
cdr3_aa: CASSRGGPHNEQFF
j_call: TRBJ2-1
clone_size: -
d_call: TRBD2
v_call: TRBV23-1

cdr3_nt: TGTGCCAGCAGCCACACCTTAACAGGGGACAACACTGAAGCTTTCTTT
cdr3_aa: CASSHTLTGDNTEAFF
j_call: TRBJ1-1
clone_size: -
d_call: TRBD1
v_call: TRBV5-4

cdr3_nt: TGCGCCAGCAGCTTGGAAGCCAACTACGAGCAGTACTTC
cdr3_aa: CASSLEANYEQYF
j_call: TRBJ2-7
clone_size: -
d_call: -
v_call: TRBV5-1

cdr3_nt: TGTGCCAGCAGTGACCCCTTAGGGGCCCAGTTCTTC
cdr3_aa: CASSDPLGAQFF
j_call: TRBJ2-1
clone_size: -
d_call: -
v_call: TRBV6-4

cdr3_nt: TGCGCCAGCAGCCAAGAAACTAGCGTAGAGACCCAGTACTTC
cdr3_aa: CASSQETSVETQYF
j_call: TRBJ2-5
clone_size: -
d_call: TRBD2
v_call: TRBV4-3

cdr3_nt: TGTGCCAGCAGCCCACGGGGGGGGGCGGACACCGGGGAGCTGTTTTTT
cdr3_aa: CASSPRGGADTGELFF
j_call: TRBJ2-2
clone_size: once
d_call: TRBD2
v_call: TRBV5-4

cdr3_nt: TGTGCCAGCAGCCAAGGTGCCGGACTAGCGGGAAACAATGAGCAGTTCTTC
cdr3_aa: CASSQGAGLAGNNEQFF
j_call: TRBJ2-1
clone_size: -
d_call: TRBD2
v_call: TRBV4-2

cdr3_nt: TGTGCCAGCAGTTCCCCAACAGTCTATGGCTACACCTTC
cdr3_aa: CASSSPTVYGYTF
j_call: TRBJ1-2
clone_size: -
d_call: -
v_call: TRBV27

cdr3_nt: TGTGCCAGCAGACAGTATACAGGGCTGATTAGCACAGATACGCAGTATTTT
cdr3_aa: CASRQYTGLISTDTQYF
j_call: TRBJ2-3
clone_size: few
d_call: -
v_call: TRBV5-8

cdr3_nt: TGTGCCAGCAGCTTGGCCCTTAGCCGGTCCCTGAACACTGAAGCTTTCTTT
cdr3_aa: CASSLALSRSLNTEAFF
j_call: TRBJ1-1
clone_size: -
d_call: -
v_call: TRBV5-4

cdr3_nt: TGTGCCAGCAGCTTAACTCTCCCTAGTTCCTACAATGAGCAGTTCTTC
cdr3_aa: CASSLTLPSSYNEQFF
j_call: TRBJ2-1
clone_size: -
d_call: -
v_call: TRBV7-3

cdr3_nt: TGTGCCAGCAGCGCCAACCCGGGGGGCCCCCAGCAGTACTTC
cdr3_aa: CASSANPGGPQQYF
j_call: TRBJ2-7
clone_size: -
d_call: -
v_call: TRBV9

cdr3_nt: TGCGCCAGCAGCTTTATCGGGACAGGTTTGAGAAAACTGTTTTTT
cdr3_aa: CASSFIGTGLRKLFF
j_call: TRBJ1-4
clone_size: -
d_call: TRBD1
v_call: TRBV4-1

cdr3_nt: TGTGCCAGCAGTGAAGGACTTGTTCAAGAGACCCAGTACTTC
cdr3_aa: CASSEGLVQETQYF
j_call: TRBJ2-5
clone_size: -
d_call: -
v_call: TRBV2

cdr3_nt: TGCGCCAGCAGTGATTTCCGAATAGCGGGAAGGAATGAGCAGTTCTTC
cdr3_aa: CASSDFRIAGRNEQFF
j_call: TRBJ2-1
clone_size: -
d_call: TRBD2
v_call: TRBV10-2

cdr3_nt: TGTGCCAGCAGCCAAGAACCCCTAGCAGCAGATACGCAGTATTTT
cdr3_aa: CASSQEPLAADTQYF
j_call: TRBJ2-3
clone_size: -
d_call: -
v_call: TRBV4-2

cdr3_nt: TGTGCCAGCATAGGACAGGGGGATCAGCCCCAGCATTTT
cdr3_aa: CASIGQGDQPQHF
j_call: TRBJ1-5
clone_size: -
d_call: TRBD1
v_call: TRBV6-5

cdr3_nt: TGTGCCAGTAGTCTAATCCGGGACAAGCAAGAGGGGAAACTGTTTTTT
cdr3_aa: CASSLIRDKQEGKLFF
j_call: TRBJ1-4
clone_size: -
d_call: -
v_call: TRBV19

cdr3_nt: TGCGCCAGCAGTCTGGGACAGTCTCGCACTGAAGCTTTCTTT
cdr3_aa: CASSLGQSRTEAFF
j_call: TRBJ1-1
clone_size: few
d_call: TRBD1
v_call: TRBV4-3

cdr3_nt: TGTGCCAGCAGCGTATATGGAGGCTCTAACTATGGCTACACCTTC
cdr3_aa: CASSVYGGSNYGYTF
j_call: TRBJ1-2
clone_size: -
d_call: -
v_call: TRBV9

cdr3_nt: TGCGCCAGCAGCCAGGGACAGCCGACCGGGGAGCTGTTTTTT
cdr3_aa: CASSQGQPTGELFF
j_call: TRBJ2-2
clone_size: -
d_call: TRBD1
v_call: TRBV4-3

cdr3_nt: TGTGCCAGCAGTACCGGGACAGGGCGTTACACTGAAGCTTTCTTT
cdr3_aa: CASSTGTGRYTEAFF
j_call: TRBJ1-1
clone_size: -
d_call: TRBD1
v_call: TRBV6-5

cdr3_nt: TGCGCCACCTCACGGGGGGGTGGATACAATGAGCAGTTCTTC
cdr3_aa: CATSRGGGYNEQFF
j_call: TRBJ2-1
clone_size: -
d_call: TRBD2
v_call: TRBV5-1

cdr3_nt: TGTGCCAGTAGTGTTTCCATGGATACGCAGTATTTT
cdr3_aa: CASSVSMDTQYF
j_call: TRBJ2-3
clone_size: -
d_call: -
v_call: TRBV19